This T cell receptor (beta chain) was found in a study of blood T cell repertoires in COVID-19. Using immunoSEQ multiplex PCR, the repertoire was profiled, and TCRdb retains in-frame clones only, with some absent. The sample lists 75,000 to 95,000 clones, about 89% occurring once. From germline, CDR1 is LGHDT and CDR2 YNNKEL (reference sequence). Trimming left V 4 bases short and J 4 bases short, with 7 bases between. The CDR3 is 12 amino acids. The material sequenced was peripheral blood. The rearrangement uses TRBV3-1 (or the pseudogene TRBV3-2) and TRBJ1-2; D remains unclear. This TCR was recovered from a human donor in a cohort sampled during active COVID-19. CDR3 sequence reads: CASSLEGYGYTF. The DNA for the CDR3 is TGTGCCAGCAGCCTGGAGGGCTATGGCTACACCTTC.